One and the same sample provided the 2 T cell receptor beta chains below, sequenced in a study of regulatory T cells in long-lasting Graves disease. Described time point: persistent/refractory GD, antithyroid drugs over 5 years with positive TRAb. RNA from PBMCs was the source of the TCR library. Both iRepertoire HTBI primers and Arm-PCR of CDR3 regions were used to build the TCR beta libraries. Each CDR3 protein gets one entry after TCRdb re-called the multiplex PCR reads with MiXCR. The table includes 300,000 to 500,000 distinct CDR3 sequences, around 20% detected once. The specimen was peripheral blood mononuclear cells (PBMCs), collected when the disease was refractory, from a patient treated with antithyroid drugs. The receptors originated from a female donor with Graves disease.

This chain links TRBV19 with TRBJ2-7; TRBD1 aligns across 7 bases. Germline CDR1 is LNHDA and CDR2 is SQIVND (reference sequence). V was clipped by 10 bases and J by 5 bases; unmatched bases: 11. This CDR3 has 13 residues. DNA for the CDR3: TGTGCCACCAAAGTGACAGGGTTCAACGAGCAGTACTTC. This codes for CATKVTGFNEQYF.

This chain joins TRBV12-3 or TRBV12-4 and TRBJ1-5, with a weak D call TRBD1 (6 bases). V lost 4 bases and J 8 bases, leaving 12 bases between the germline ends. The CDR3 runs to 13 residues. Written as DNA, the CDR3 is TGTGCCAGCAGTTCAACCACAGGGAAGCCCCAGCATTTT. The encoded protein is CASSSTTGKPQHF.